This TCR beta chain stems from a study of CD8+ T cells in alopecia areata. Whole-study context: Tofacitinib therapy lasting 6 to 18 months was followed by 6 months off drug. The study's findings and limits: Researchers report lesional scalp, most notably alopecia totalis/universalis, outstripped normal scalp in clonality.

The germline gives CDR1 SQVTM, CDR2 ANQGSEA. V dropped 6 bases and J dropped 4; count of bases not matched to a gene: 6. There are 13 residues in the CDR3. RNA, once extracted, was reverse transcribed into cDNA for use as the sequencing template. The repertoire was sequenced with immunoSEQ multiplex PCR; TCRdb's copy has only in-frame clones and lacks some. In the table there are about 140,000 clones, around 86% of which are singletons. Comments on this clone: Its antigen is not known.

The treatment was: oral pan-JAK inhibitor, 5-10 mg twice daily. The receptor's source is a human donor with alopecia areata. This material consisted of CD8+ T cells sorted from blood, taken at week 4, from a patient treated with tofacitinib. The chain uses TRBV29-1 and TRBJ2-7; 10 bases map to TRBD1. This chain's CDR3 is CSVAGQGIYEQYF. For the CDR3, the DNA is TGCAGCGTCGCGGGACAGGGGATTTACGAGCAGTACTTC.